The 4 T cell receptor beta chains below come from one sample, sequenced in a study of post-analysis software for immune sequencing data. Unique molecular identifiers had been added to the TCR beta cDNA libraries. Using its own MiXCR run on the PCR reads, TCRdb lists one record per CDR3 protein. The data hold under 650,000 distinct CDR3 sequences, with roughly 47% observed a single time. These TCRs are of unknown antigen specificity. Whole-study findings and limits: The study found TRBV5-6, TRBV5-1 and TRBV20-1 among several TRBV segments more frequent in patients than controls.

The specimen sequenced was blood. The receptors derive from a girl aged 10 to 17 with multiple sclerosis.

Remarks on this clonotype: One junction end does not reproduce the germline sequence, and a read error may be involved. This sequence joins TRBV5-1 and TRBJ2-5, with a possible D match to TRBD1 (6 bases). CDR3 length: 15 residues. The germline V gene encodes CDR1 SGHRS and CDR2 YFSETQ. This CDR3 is CASSFGQGRGETQYF. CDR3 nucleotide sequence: TGTGCCAGCAGTTTCGGGCAGGGGCGAGGGGAGACCCAGTACTTC.

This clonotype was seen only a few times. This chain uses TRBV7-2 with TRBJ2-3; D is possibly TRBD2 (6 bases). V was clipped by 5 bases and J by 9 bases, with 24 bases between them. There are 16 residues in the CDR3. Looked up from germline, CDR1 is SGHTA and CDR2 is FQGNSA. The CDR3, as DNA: TGTGCCAGCAGCGATTTCGAAGGGACTTTGGTTTCGACGCAGTATTTT. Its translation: CASSDFEGTLVSTQYF.

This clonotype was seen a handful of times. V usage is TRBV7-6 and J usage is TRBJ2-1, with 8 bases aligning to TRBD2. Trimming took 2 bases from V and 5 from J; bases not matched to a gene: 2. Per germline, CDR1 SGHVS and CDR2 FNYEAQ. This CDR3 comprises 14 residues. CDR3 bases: TGTGCCAGCAGCTTATTTAGCGGGGACAATGAGCAGTTCTTC. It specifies CASSLFSGDNEQFF.

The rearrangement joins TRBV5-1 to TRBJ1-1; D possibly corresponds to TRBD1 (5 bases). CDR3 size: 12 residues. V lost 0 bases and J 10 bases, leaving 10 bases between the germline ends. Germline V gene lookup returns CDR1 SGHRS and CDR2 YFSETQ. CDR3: CASSLDGAGAFF. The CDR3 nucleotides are TGCGCCAGCAGCTTGGACGGGGCCGGAGCTTTCTTT.